The present TCR beta chain was sequenced within a study of cytomegalovirus exposure and HLA in healthy donors. Findings and limits, study-wide: There were several of the most significant clusters that appeared linked to common viral pathogens in a later analysis. Productive rates of about 90% or about 30% were seen for most TCR beta V segments in an earlier analysis. Analysis performed later showed TCR beta chains linked to HLA being more clonally expanded than equally common others. Presence/absence analyses assumed roughly uniform sequencing depth across donors, which may not hold.

V was cut by 4 bases and J by 6 bases, with 18 bases left in between. Germline-derived CDR1 and CDR2 are SNHLY and FYNNEI. The CDR3 runs 16 residues. 60 Vbeta and 13 Jbeta primers were used in PCR. Assay: immunoSEQ multiplex PCR; the TCRdb copy retains only in-frame clones and omits some. The repertoire holds about 130,000 clones, with 77% as singletons. Comment on this clone: Its antigen is as yet unknown.

The origin of this receptor is a male donor in good health and CMV-seropositive. The sequenced material came from PBMCs. The chain combines TRBV2 with TRBJ2-2, with D perhaps TRBD2 (5 bases). The chain's CDR3 is CASSGGLAAIAGELFF. The CDR3 nucleotides are TGTGCCAGCAGTGGTGGGCTAGCCGCGATAGCCGGGGAGCTGTTTTTT.